The 25 T cell receptor beta chains listed next were all sequenced from one sample in a study of shared clonotypes between healthy human individuals. Profiling relied on immunoSEQ multiplex PCR, and the TCRdb table lists in-frame clones only, not all of them. Among hundreds of thousands of clones listed, around 67% were seen once. Sequencing was done on a sample of memory CD4+ T cells sorted from blood. Documented subset: CD45RA-negative fraction. The receptors shown here come from a man in his thirties or forties in good health.

The V call is TRBV15, the J call TRBJ2-3; unclear D gene. The germline V and J ends were trimmed by 1 base and 6 bases, with 5 bases remaining between them. The CDR3 contains 12 residues. CDR1 and CDR2 from the germline V gene are LNHNV and YYDKDF (reference sequence). CDR3 nucleotide sequence: TGTGCCACCAGCAGAGTAGAGGATACGCAGTATTTT. Protein: CATSRVEDTQYF.

Only a few counts were recorded for this clone. The rearrangement links TRBV29-1 to TRBJ1-2, with 7 positions matching TRBD1. Germline V gene lookup returns CDR1 SQVTM and CDR2 ANQGSEA. Trimming at V came to 5 bases and at J to 7 bases, leaving 7 bases not matched to a gene. This CDR3 region has 12 residues. The CDR3 protein is CSVRGQGTGYTF. As DNA, the CDR3 is TGCAGCGTTAGGGGGCAGGGTACTGGCTACACCTTC. The variable domain in full, completed from reference TRBV29-1 and TRBJ1-2, reads SAVISQKPSRDICQRGTSLTIQCQVDSQVTMMFWYRQQPGQSLTLIATANQGSEATYESGFVIDKFPISRPNLTFSTLTVSNMSPEDSSIYLCSVRGQGTGYTFGSGTRLTVV.

The rearrangement links TRBV28 to TRBJ1-2, with D possibly TRBD1 on 5 matching bases. Germline assignment: CDR1 MDHEN and CDR2 SYDVKM. V was trimmed by 8 bases and J by 4 bases, leaving 20 bases between them. CDR3 size: 15 residues. The CDR3 loop reads CASDPRKGISYGYTF. DNA for the CDR3: TGTGCCAGCGACCCCCGGAAGGGGATAAGCTATGGCTACACCTTC.

The genes are TRBV28 and TRBJ2-6; no reliable D call. V was clipped by 8 bases and J by 0 bases, with 17 bases between them. The CDR3 consists of 17 residues. CDR1 is MDHEN and CDR2 is SYDVKM in the germline V gene. Here the CDR3 DNA reads TGTGCCAGCGGGCCCGATAATTGGGGCTCTGGGGCCAACGTCCTGACTTTC. Amino acids: CASGPDNWGSGANVLTF. Full variable domain (missing parts from reference TRBV28 and TRBJ2-6): DVKVTQSSRYLVKRTGEKVFLECVQDMDHENMFWYRQDPGLGLRLIYFSYDVKMKEKGDIPEGYSVSREKKERFSLILESASTNQTSMYLCASGPDNWGSGANVLTFGAGSRLTVL.

The chain combines TRBV6-5 with TRBJ1-2; no reliable D call. V was shortened by 6 bases and J by 5 bases, with 13 bases between the two germline ends. CDR3 size: 13 residues. Per germline, CDR1 MNHEY and CDR2 SVGAGI. The CDR3 spells CASSPFHGYGYTF. DNA of the CDR3: TGTGCCAGCAGCCCCTTTCACGGATATGGCTACACCTTC.

The chain couples TRBV5-1 to TRBJ2-7, with D perhaps matching TRBD1 (6 bases). The CDR3 sequence is 17 residues long. The V gene lost 4 bases and the J gene lost 0 bases, with 20 bases spanning the gap. Germline V lookup: CDR1 SGHRS, CDR2 YFSETQ. This CDR3 reads CASSLTDPGHRSYEQYF. Here the CDR3 DNA reads TGCGCCAGCAGCCTAACTGATCCGGGACATCGCTCCTACGAGCAGTACTTC. The entire variable domain, with the rest obtained from reference TRBV5-1 and TRBJ2-7, is as follows: KAGVTQTPRYLIKTRGQQVTLSCSPISGHRSVSWYQQTPGQGLQFLFEYFSETQRNKGNFPGRFSGRQFSNSRSEMNVSTLELGDSALYLCASSLTDPGHRSYEQYFGPGTRLTVT.

The V gene is TRBV9, the J gene TRBJ2-3; TRBD2 matches 8 bases. The V gene end was trimmed by 2 bases and the J gene end by 3 bases; junction bases not matched to a gene: 5. There are 15 residues in the CDR3. The germline V gene has CDR1 SGDLS and CDR2 YYNGEE. The CDR3: CASSVGSGSTDTQYF. For the CDR3, the DNA is TGTGCCAGCAGCGTCGGGAGCGGGAGTACAGATACGCAGTATTTT.

A few counts support this clone. The rearrangement uses TRBV2 and TRBJ1-1; a possible D gene is TRBD1 (5 bases). The CDR3 length is 12 residues. Germline CDR1 is SNHLY and CDR2 is FYNNEI. V was trimmed by 2 bases and J by 10 bases, leaving 11 bases between them. CDR3 region: CASSEWGVGAFF. For the CDR3, the DNA is TGTGCCAGCAGTGAATGGGGGGTCGGAGCTTTCTTT. The complete variable domain, with remaining parts taken from reference TRBV2 and TRBJ1-1, reads EPEVTQTPSHQVTQMGQEVILRCVPISNHLYFYWYRQILGQKVEFLVSFYNNEISEKSEIFDDQFSVERPDGSNFTLKIRSTKLEDSAMYFCASSEWGVGAFFGQGTRLTVV.

The chain links TRBV19 to TRBJ1-2; the match to TRBD1 covers 8 bases. The CDR3 is 16 residues long. Germline CDR1 LNHDA, CDR2 SQIVND (reference sequence). With 4 bases clipped from V and 2 bases from J, the junction kept 9 bases outside the gene matches. CDR3 nucleotides: TGTGCCAGTAGTAGCCGCCAAGGACAGGGAAACTATGGCTACACCTTC. Translated, it gives CASSSRQGQGNYGYTF.

The rearrangement links TRBV4-1 to TRBJ2-3; D is possibly TRBD2 (5 bases). This CDR3 is 14 amino acids long. The germline V gene encodes CDR1 MGHRA and CDR2 YSYEKL. V was pared by 4 bases and J by 1 base, with 9 bases between. In nucleotides, the CDR3 is TGCGCCAGCAGCCGGCAACTAGGCACAGATACGCAGTATTTT. It codes for CASSRQLGTDTQYF.

This chain connects TRBV19 to TRBJ1-3; no definite D call. V lost 3 bases, J lost 2 bases, and 11 bases lay in between. Germline V gene lookup returns CDR1 LNHDA and CDR2 SQIVND (reference sequence). This CDR3 has 15 amino acids. CDR3 amino acids: CASSIGRSTGNTIYF. CDR3 DNA sequence: TGTGCCAGTAGTATTGGCAGGTCCACTGGAAACACCATATATTTT.

V is TRBV9 and J is TRBJ2-7; weak D call: TRBD1 (6 bases). Trimming removed 1 base at V and 2 bases at J, with 10 bases between. The CDR3 contains 14 residues. Germline V gives CDR1 SGDLS, CDR2 YYNGEE. The CDR3, as DNA: TGTGCCAGCAGCGTATCAGGGGATACCTACGAGCAGTACTTC. It yields the protein CASSVSGDTYEQYF.

The V call is TRBV7-9, the J call TRBJ2-1, with D uncertain. Trimming took off 4 bases at V and 3 bases at J, with 13 bases between the two ends. Germline CDR1 is SEHNR and CDR2 is FQNEAQ (reference sequence). CDR3 length: 15 amino acids. The chain's CDR3 is CASSSKSDIYNEQFF. The CDR3 DNA follows: TGTGCCAGCAGCTCAAAATCCGACATCTACAATGAGCAGTTCTTC. The whole variable domain, filled in from reference TRBV7-9 and TRBJ2-1, reads DTGVSQNPRHKITKRGQNVTFRCDPISEHNRLYWYRQTLGQGPEFLTYFQNEAQLEKSRLLSDRFSAERPKGSFSTLEIQRTEQGDSAMYLCASSSKSDIYNEQFFGPGTRLTVL.

The chain links TRBV18 to TRBJ1-2; 8 positions agree with TRBD1. The CDR3 runs to 13 residues. Trimming at V came to 6 bases and at J to 6 bases, leaving 6 bases not matched to a gene. Per the germline V gene, CDR1 is KGHSH and CDR2 is LQKENI. CDR3 DNA: TGTGCCAGCTCCGTGGACAGGGTGGATGGCTACACCTTC. Its translation: CASSVDRVDGYTF.

This chain links TRBV6-1 with TRBJ2-2; 8 nucleotides match TRBD1. Germline CDR1 MNHNS, CDR2 SASEGT. This CDR3 has 17 amino acids. The V and J ends lost 4 bases and 3 bases, in that order; junction bases with no gene match: 10. The CDR3 coding sequence is TGTGCCAGCAGTGCGATACAGGGGGTTGTGTACACCGGGGAGCTGTTTTTT. Its translation is CASSAIQGVVYTGELFF.

DNA of the CDR3: TGTGCCAGCAGAAACAATGAGCAGTTCTTC. Its protein product is CASRNNEQFF. The chain uses TRBV25-1 and TRBJ2-1, with D unresolved. The CDR3 consists of 10 residues. Germline V CDR1 and CDR2: MGHDK, SYGVNS. V dropped 6 bases and J dropped 5 bases, with 2 bases sitting between them.

The genes are TRBV19 and TRBJ2-7, with D unresolved. This CDR3 has 11 amino acids. Germline CDR1 reads LNHDA; CDR2 reads SQIVND (reference sequence). Trimming took 1 base from V and 5 from J, leaving 3 bases between them. This CDR3 reads CASSIADEQYF. In DNA, the CDR3 is TGTGCCAGTAGTATAGCGGACGAGCAGTACTTC.

V gene TRBV29-1 combines with J gene TRBJ1-4; D is possibly TRBD1 (6 bases). The CDR3 is 13 amino acids. The germline V and J ends were trimmed by 3 bases and 3 bases, with 8 bases remaining between them. Germline V gene data show CDR1 as SQVTM and CDR2 as ANQGSEA. The chain's CDR3 is CSVETGSNEKLFF. The CDR3, as DNA: TGCAGCGTTGAGACAGGTTCTAATGAAAAACTGTTTTTT.

The chain is built from TRBV5-5 and TRBJ2-7, with D perhaps TRBD1 (6 bases). Trimming pared 4 bases from V and 7 bases from J, leaving 12 bases between. CDR3 length: 12 residues. Germline CDR1 is SGHKS and CDR2 is YYEKEE (reference sequence). The CDR3 here is CASSKDRREQYF. The DNA of the CDR3 is TGTGCCAGCAGCAAGGACAGACGGGAGCAGTACTTC.

V gene TRBV7-2 combines with J gene TRBJ1-1; TRBD1 might be the D (6 bases). Germline values: CDR1 SGHTA, CDR2 FQGNSA. V was shortened by 1 base and J by 5 bases, with 14 bases between the two germline ends. CDR3 length equals 15 residues. The DNA for the CDR3 is TGTGCCAGCAGCTTAGGTGGCAGGGGAGTGACTGAAGCTTTCTTT. Translated: CASSLGGRGVTEAFF.

The CDR3 loop is CASSPPTWRVYNEQFF. In DNA form, the CDR3 reads TGTGCCAGCAGCCCACCCACTTGGCGGGTGTACAATGAGCAGTTCTTC. The V gene is TRBV13, the J gene TRBJ2-1; D perhaps matches TRBD2 (5 bases). The CDR3 is 16 residues long. V was cut by 5 bases and J by 4 bases, with 18 bases left in between. In germline, CDR1 is PRHDT, CDR2 FYEKMQ (reference sequence).

V usage is TRBV11-2 and J usage is TRBJ2-1; D gene unclear. Trimming took off 5 bases at V and 0 bases at J, with 17 bases between the two ends. CDR1 is SGHAT and CDR2 is FQNNGV in the germline V gene. The CDR3 runs to 17 residues. CDR3 coding DNA: TGTGCCAGCAGCACCTACGTCGGACCACTCTCCTACAATGAGCAGTTCTTC. As protein: CASSTYVGPLSYNEQFF. Variable domain in full (rest from reference TRBV11-2 and TRBJ2-1): EAGVAQSPRYKIIEKRQSVAFWCNPISGHATLYWYQQILGQGPKLLIQFQNNGVVDDSQLPKDRFSAERLKGVDSTLKIQPAKLEDSAVYLCASSTYVGPLSYNEQFFGPGTRLTVL.

This chain joins TRBV4-2 and TRBJ2-3, with TRBD2 identical over 10 bases. J was trimmed by 1 base and V by 7 bases; bases with no gene match: 8. This CDR3 has 16 amino acids. Germline V gives CDR1 LGHNA, CDR2 YNFKEQ. The CDR3 loop reads CASTRASGSGTDTQYF. The CDR3 coding sequence is TGTGCCAGCACAAGGGCTAGCGGGAGTGGCACAGATACGCAGTATTTT.

The chain joins TRBV28 to TRBJ1-4, with D perhaps TRBD1 (5 bases). This CDR3 region has 15 residues. Per germline, CDR1 MDHEN and CDR2 SYDVKM. Deletions cut 4 bases from V and 3 bases from J, with 12 bases between. In DNA form, the CDR3 reads TGTGCCAGCAGTTGGGGCGACAGTCCTAATGAAAAACTGTTTTTT. Residues: CASSWGDSPNEKLFF.

This clone was detected only once. This chain uses TRBV7-6 with TRBJ2-2; D may correspond to TRBD1 or TRBD2 (5 bases each). This CDR3 is 15 amino acids long. Germline CDR1 is SGHVS and CDR2 is FNYEAQ. V was shortened by 1 base and J by 5 bases, with 11 bases between the two germline ends. The CDR3 loop reads CASSLVGDGTGELFF. The CDR3 DNA is TGTGCCAGCAGCTTAGTGGGGGACGGTACCGGGGAGCTGTTTTTT.